This T cell receptor beta chain derives from a study of CD8 T cells in ankylosing spondylitis. Library preparation for TCR beta used quantitative 5'-RACE with molecular barcodes. Each CDR3 protein is one row after TCRdb ran MiXCR on the 5' RACE reads. The sample has 670,000 or so distinct CDR3 sequences; under 20% are singletons. CDR3 length: 15 amino acids. J lost 0 bases, V lost 8 bases, and 6 bases had no gene match. As concerns this clonotype: Antigen specificity is unknown.

Overall study findings and caveats: Disease-linked clones proved CD8+ and comparatively uncommon in peripheral blood. Reactive arthritis synovial fluid and blood were previously reported to contain some motif variants. Disease-linked clones reportedly showed significant enrichment in matched ankylosing spondylitis synovial fluid. For ankylosing spondylitis blood, a TCR beta motif of about 8 highly homologous variants appeared characteristic.

V and J are TRBV12-3 or TRBV12-4 and TRBJ2-2; 7 nucleotides agree with TRBD2. The clonotype was recovered from a male donor with ankylosing spondylitis. The sequencing input was blood, either unsorted or a sorted T cell fraction (not recorded which). The CDR3: CASSKAGTNTGELFF. CDR3 sequence (DNA): TGTGCCAGCTCGAAAGCGGGAACGAACACCGGGGAGCTGTTTTTT.